This T cell receptor beta chain is from a study of cytomegalovirus exposure and HLA in healthy donors. V shed 7 bases and J shed 5 bases, with 17 bases lying between them. Per the germline V gene, CDR1 is PRHDT and CDR2 is FYEKMQ (reference sequence). The CDR3 has 15 residues. PCR used 60 Vbeta primers and 13 Jbeta primers. Profiling relied on immunoSEQ multiplex PCR, and the TCRdb table lists in-frame clones only, not all of them. In the table there are about 190,000 clones, roughly 77% of which are singletons. This chain uses TRBV13 with TRBJ2-2, with D possibly matching TRBD1 (5 bases). The sequenced sample was PBMCs. The receptor was isolated from a man aged 30 to 45 in good health and CMV-seropositive. CDR3 loop: CASNPRALNTGELFF. The CDR3 nucleotides read TGTGCCAGCAATCCCAGGGCACTAAATACCGGGGAGCTGTTTTTT.